This T cell receptor (beta chain) was identified in a study of shared clonotypes between healthy human individuals. Regarding the study as a whole: When naive CD4 clonotypes were compared across a few donors, 4% to 5.5% were shared.

CD45RO-negative cells were positively selected for CCR7, leaving out terminally differentiated effector memory CD45RA+ cells. Caucasian adults residing in Nashville, Tennessee made up all the donors. The CDR3 runs 14 residues. CDR1 and CDR2 from the germline V gene are MNHEY and SMNVEV (reference sequence). Trimming stripped 2 bases from V and 3 bases from J, with 8 bases between. Clones were read by immunoSEQ multiplex PCR, and TCRdb kept only the in-frame ones, dropping some. The data show 660,000 or so clones, with about 96% seen just once and more than 0.085% held by the top ten. This clone was recorded once. Its antigen is unknown.

V and J are TRBV27 and TRBJ2-1, with D uncertain. What was sequenced was naive CD8+ T cells sorted from blood. The sequence was obtained from a woman aged 25 to 45 in good health. CDR3 sequence reads: CASSLRQVYNEQFF. CDR3 bases: TGTGCCAGCAGTTTACGTCAAGTCTACAATGAGCAGTTCTTC.